The 12 T cell receptor beta chains listed next were all sequenced from one sample in a study of T cell clonotyping in hematopoietic cell transplantation. Using immunoSEQ multiplex PCR, the repertoire was profiled, and TCRdb retains in-frame clones only, with some absent. This sample carries about 16,000 clones, 90% of them seen once, and the ten largest clones take about 2.5%. Input material: peripheral blood mononuclear cells. The receptors were sampled from a man aged 50 or older in good health. Some clones in this sample may be carry-over from other donors' samples.

The chain has TRBV30 and TRBJ2-1; 8 bases fit TRBD1. CDR1 is GTSNPN, CDR2 SVGIG, per germline (reference sequence). With 3 bases clipped from V and 5 bases from J, the junction kept 6 bases outside the gene matches. The CDR3 spans 14 residues. This CDR3 is CAWRRGQGDNEQFF. For the CDR3, the DNA is TGTGCCTGGAGACGCGGACAGGGTGACAATGAGCAGTTCTTC.

Note on this clone: The junction differs from germline at one of its ends, possibly a read error. The chain employs TRBV7-2 and TRBJ1-2; D might be TRBD1 (5 bases). Germline values: CDR1 SGHTA, CDR2 FQGNSA. The CDR3 totals 13 residues. The CDR3 region is CASSLVVGGGFTF. CDR3 nucleotide sequence: TGTGCCAGCAGCTTAGTCGTGGGGGGAGGCTTCACCTTC.

The V gene is TRBV2, the J gene TRBJ1-2; no clear D. With 8 bases removed from V and 8 bases from J, the gap between germline ends came to 6 bases. The CDR3 length is 9 residues. Germline V gene lookup returns CDR1 SNHLY and CDR2 FYNNEI. CDR3 residues: CASGGGYTF. CDR3 DNA sequence: TGTGCCAGCGGCGGCGGCTACACCTTC.

J is TRBJ2-3 and V is TRBV7-6; 8 nucleotides match TRBD1. Germline lookup yields CDR1 SGHVS and CDR2 FNYEAQ. The length of the CDR3 is 15 residues. V lost 3 bases, J lost 1 base, and 3 bases stayed unmatched. CDR3 residues: CASSLKTGGTDTQYF. CDR3 DNA sequence: TGTGCCAGCAGCTTGAAGACAGGGGGCACAGATACGCAGTATTTT. Full variable domain (rest looked up from reference TRBV7-6 and TRBJ2-3): GAGVSQSPRYKVTKRGQDVALRCDPISGHVSLYWYRQALGQGPEFLTYFNYEAQQDKSGLPNDRFSAERPEGSISTLTIQRTEQRDSAMYRCASSLKTGGTDTQYFGPGTRLTVL.

The chain carries TRBV28 and TRBJ1-2; D might be TRBD1 (6 bases). CDR3 length: 16 residues. Germline V gives CDR1 MDHEN, CDR2 SYDVKM. V lost 5 bases and J lost 4, with 20 bases in between. The CDR3 sequence: CASSGGRTGSGYGYTF. The CDR3 DNA reads as TGTGCCAGCAGTGGGGGGAGAACAGGGTCGGGCTATGGCTACACCTTC.

V usage is TRBV6-5 and J usage is TRBJ1-5; D ambiguous. The CDR3 is made up of 15 amino acids. In germline, CDR1 is MNHEY, CDR2 SVGAGI. Trimming took off 2 bases at V and 0 bases at J, with 8 bases between the two ends. The CDR3 DNA reads as TGTGCCAGCAGTTACACCCCGGATAGCAATCAGCCCCAGCATTTT. Translation: CASSYTPDSNQPQHF.

This CDR3 is CASSFRPIKGITEAFF. DNA for the CDR3: TGTGCCAGCAGCTTCCGACCGATAAAAGGGATCACTGAAGCTTTCTTT. The chain uses TRBV7-6 and TRBJ1-1; D is unresolved. Germline values: CDR1 SGHVS, CDR2 FNYEAQ. The CDR3 loop spans 16 amino acids. The V end was cut by 3 bases, the J end by 4 bases, with 18 bases between.

The chain joins TRBV6-6 to TRBJ1-1; D is unclear. The germline gives CDR1 MNHNY, CDR2 SVGAGI (reference sequence). The ends were cut back, 2 bases at V and 2 bases at J, with 6 bases in the middle. CDR3 length equals 13 residues. The CDR3 nucleotides are TGTGCCAGCAGTTACGGCCCCAACACTGAAGCTTTCTTT. The encoded protein is CASSYGPNTEAFF.

The gene calls are TRBV30 and TRBJ1-2, with TRBD1 matching over 9 bases. The CDR3 has 14 residues. Germline V gene lookup returns CDR1 GTSNPN and CDR2 SVGIG (reference sequence). Germline trimming cut 7 bases from V and 7 bases from J; bases unmatched to any gene: 13. The CDR3 DNA reads TGTGCCTCCTCATCCGGGACAGGGAATGTTGGCTACACCTTC. It encodes CASSSGTGNVGYTF. Filled out from reference TRBV30 and TRBJ1-2, the complete variable domain reads SQTIHQWPATLVQPVGSPLSLECTVEGTSNPNLYWYRQAAGRGLQLLFYSVGIGQISSEVPQNLSASRPQDRQFILSSKKLLLSDSGFYLCASSSGTGNVGYTFGSGTRLTVV.

This clone was found once. This rearrangement joins TRBV4-1 to TRBJ1-2, with D uncertain. Germline lookup yields CDR1 MGHRA and CDR2 YSYEKL. The ends were cut back, 4 bases at V and 0 bases at J, with 9 bases in the middle. The CDR3 has 14 residues. CDR3 DNA: TGCGCCAGCAGCCGATCACAACCTAACTATGGCTACACCTTC. Its protein is CASSRSQPNYGYTF.

The chain is built from TRBV30 and TRBJ2-3; 7 bases line up with TRBD2. Germline assignment: CDR1 GTSNPN and CDR2 SVGIG (reference sequence). V was pared by 4 bases and J by 0 bases, with 1 base of the junction left unmatched. The CDR3 consists of 13 residues. The CDR3 DNA is TGTGCCTGGAATAGCGGGAGCACAGATACGCAGTATTTT. Translated: CAWNSGSTDTQYF.

V gene TRBV11-2 combines with J gene TRBJ2-7, with TRBD1 identical over 8 bases. The V gene end was trimmed by 3 bases and the J gene end by 4 bases; junction bases not matched to a gene: 2. From germline, CDR1 is SGHAT and CDR2 FQNNGV. This CDR3 has 13 residues. The CDR3 sequence is CASSFGQGYEQYF. DNA for the CDR3: TGTGCCAGCAGCTTCGGACAGGGATACGAGCAGTACTTC.